This T cell receptor (beta chain) was obtained from a study of cytomegalovirus exposure and HLA in healthy donors. Whole-study findings and limits: In a later analysis, productive TCRs from donors in an Asian-associated ancestry cluster reportedly carried fewer N-insertions than the cohort mean. Owing to their indistinguishability, certain V segments, notably TRBV6-2 and TRBV6-3, were excluded. Immune exposure information comprised only CMV serostatus.

Points on this clone: The antigen remains undetermined.

The PCR ran on 60 Vbeta and 13 Jbeta primers. Assay used: immunoSEQ multiplex PCR; TCRdb lists only in-frame clones, some missing. The sample includes 140,000 to 150,000 clones, around 75% of them seen just once. Donors likely had unrecorded immune exposures despite being nominally healthy when sampled. CDR1 is SGHAT, CDR2 FQNNGV, per germline. V was pared by 1 base and J by 13 bases, with 10 bases between. There are 12 residues in the CDR3. V usage is TRBV11-2 and J usage is TRBJ1-4, with TRBD1 as a possible D gene (6 bases). Source material: PBMCs. The source is a man between 25 and 39 years old in good health and CMV-seronegative. CDR3 sequence (DNA): TGTGCCAGCAGCTTAGGGGCCAGGGGACTGTTTTTT. The encoded protein is CASSLGARGLFF.